Below, 8 T cell receptor beta chains from the same sample are listed, as sequenced in a study of cytomegalovirus exposure and HLA in healthy donors. 60 Vbeta and 13 Jbeta primers were used in PCR. Clones were read by immunoSEQ multiplex PCR, and TCRdb kept only the in-frame ones, dropping some. The sample has 99,000 or so clones; about 9.5% are singletons. The sequencing sample was made of PBMCs. The source is a man between 35 and 55 years old in good health and CMV-seropositive.

A few counts support this clone. The J gene is TRBJ1-2, the V gene TRBV6-1; a weak D match, TRBD1 (5 bases). The CDR3 has 15 residues. Germline assignment: CDR1 MNHNS and CDR2 SASEGT. The V end was cut by 3 bases, the J end by 3 bases, with 14 bases between. The CDR3 is CASSETGGIDYGYTF. CDR3 DNA: TGTGCCAGCAGTGAGACGGGGGGAATAGACTATGGCTACACCTTC.

V is TRBV6-5 and J is TRBJ2-5, with D tentatively TRBD2 (6 bases). V lost 0 bases and J 4 bases, leaving 15 bases between the germline ends. CDR3 length: 16 residues. In germline, CDR1 is MNHEY, CDR2 SVGAGI. The CDR3 nucleotides read TGTGCCAGCAGTTACTCGAACCAGGGAGCGGGAGAGACCCAGTACTTC. Protein: CASSYSNQGAGETQYF.

This chain connects TRBV5-1 to TRBJ1-1; D is uncertain. Trimming pared 0 bases from V and 5 bases from J, leaving 14 bases between. CDR3 size: 15 residues. CDR1 SGHRS and CDR2 YFSETQ come from the germline V gene. CDR3 sequence: CASSLGLPRGTEAFF. CDR3 coding DNA: TGCGCCAGCAGCTTGGGACTACCTCGGGGTACTGAAGCTTTCTTT.

This chain joins TRBV5-6 and TRBJ2-7; D may be TRBD1 (5 bases). Germline V gene sequence: CDR1 SGHDT, CDR2 YYEEEE. V shed 0 bases and J shed 6 bases, with 13 bases lying between them. CDR3 length: 14 amino acids. The CDR3 nucleotides read TGTGCCAGCAGCTTGGGACAGCGCCTATCCGAGCAGTACTTC. This sequence encodes CASSLGQRLSEQYF.

This clone showed up just a few times. This sequence joins TRBV5-1 and TRBJ2-3; 9 bases match TRBD2. V dropped 1 base and J dropped 2; count of bases not matched to a gene: 2. This CDR3 spans 15 amino acids. CDR1 and CDR2 (germline): SGHRS, YFSETQ. In nucleotides, the CDR3 is TGCGCCAGCAGCTTGCCTAGCGGGGCCACAGATACGCAGTATTTT. It encodes CASSLPSGATDTQYF.

The genes are TRBV9 and TRBJ2-7; no clear D gene. The CDR3 has 14 residues. Trimming left V 3 bases short and J 3 bases short, with 13 bases between. CDR1 is SGDLS, CDR2 YYNGEE, per germline. The CDR3 nucleotides read TGTGCCAGCAGCGCCGGGTTTCTACACTACGAGCAGTACTTC. Amino acids: CASSAGFLHYEQYF.

This clone was observed a few times. The chain is built from TRBV19 and TRBJ1-5, with unresolved D. The CDR3 runs 13 residues. The germline CDR1 and CDR2 sequences are LNHDA and SQIVND (reference sequence). V lost 5 bases and J lost 5, with 10 bases in between. CDR3: CASSQRKHQPQHF. The CDR3 nucleotides read TGTGCCAGTAGTCAGAGGAAACATCAGCCCCAGCATTTT.

This clone has more than one count but fewer than ten. J is TRBJ2-7 and V is TRBV11-3; D remains ambiguous. Looked up from germline, CDR1 is SGHNT and CDR2 is YENEEA. The CDR3 is made up of 13 amino acids. The V and J ends lost 4 bases and 5 bases respectively, with 12 bases between them. For the CDR3, the DNA is TGTGCCAGCAGCTCCACGGTGGCGGACGAGCAGTACTTC. This translates into CASSSTVADEQYF.